Presented here are 5 T cell receptor beta chains from one specimen sequenced in a study of cytomegalovirus exposure and HLA in healthy donors (dated by TCRdb to about 2017). Library preparation was by the immunoSEQ multiplex PCR assay. For the multiplex PCR, a mixture combining 60 forward primers for TCR Vbeta segments and 13 reverse primers for TCR Jbeta segments was used. TCRdb holds this immuneACCESS table with in-frame rearrangements only. Some clones are missing; in checked studies, unresolved V genes explain under half, and the rest has no known cause. The sample has about 200,000 clones on record, about four fifths of them singletons. The ten largest clones add up to over 1.5% of the sample. The sample was PBMCs. The receptors originated from a girl aged 5-17 years in good health and CMV-seropositive.

The chain links TRBV7-2 to TRBJ2-7, with a possible D match to TRBD1 (5 bases). The CDR3 runs to 13 residues. V was trimmed by 1 base and J by 2 bases, leaving 6 bases between them. Germline assignment: CDR1 SGHTA and CDR2 FQGNSA. The CDR3 spells CASSLVGAYEQYF. CDR3 nucleotide sequence: TGTGCCAGCAGCTTAGTAGGGGCCTACGAGCAGTACTTC.

The rearrangement links TRBV6-5 to TRBJ2-5; TRBD2 might be the D (6 bases). The germline gives CDR1 MNHEY, CDR2 SVGAGI. This CDR3 region has 15 residues. Trimming pared 6 bases from V and 3 bases from J, leaving 17 bases between. CDR3 nucleotide sequence: TGTGCCAGCAGCCGCGGGGTTGGGGTGGAAGAGACCCAGTACTTC. It encodes CASSRGVGVEETQYF.

The rearrangement links TRBV9 to TRBJ2-7; 9 positions match TRBD2. CDR3 size: 16 residues. Looked up from germline, CDR1 is SGDLS and CDR2 is YYNGEE. The V and J ends lost 0 bases and 2 bases, in that order; junction bases with no gene match: 6. The CDR3 DNA follows: TGTGCCAGCAGCGTAGACACGGGCGGGGGGGCCTACGAGCAGTACTTC. Translation: CASSVDTGGGAYEQYF.

The chain combines TRBV5-1 with TRBJ1-2; D might be TRBD1 (5 bases). The germline CDR1 and CDR2 sequences are SGHRS and YFSETQ. The length of the CDR3 is 15 residues. V gave up 0 bases and J gave up 5 bases, with 14 bases separating them. CDR3 in DNA: TGCGCCAGCAGCTTGGAGCCAGGGTTGAGTTATGGCTACACCTTC. Its translation: CASSLEPGLSYGYTF.

This chain joins TRBV5-1 and TRBJ2-2; no firm D call. V was pared by 2 bases and J by 8 bases, with 4 bases between. Looked up from germline, CDR1 is SGHRS and CDR2 is YFSETQ. CDR3 length: 11 amino acids. CDR3 region: CASSFGGELFF. CDR3 DNA: TGCGCCAGCAGCTTCGGTGGGGAGCTGTTTTTT.